One sample yielded the 30 T cell receptor beta chains listed below, sequenced in a study of CD8 T cells in ankylosing spondylitis. TCRdb itself ran the 5' RACE reads through MiXCR, one entry per CDR3 protein. The profile covers about 260,000 distinct CDR3 sequences, with about 20% appearing a single time and 7.8% taken by the ten largest. Sequences were obtained from blood, either unsorted or a sorted T cell fraction (not recorded which). The source of these receptors is a male donor with ankylosing spondylitis or in good health (not recorded which).

This chain connects TRBV12-3 or TRBV12-4 to TRBJ1-1; D unclear. The CDR3 loop spans 12 amino acids. V dropped 8 bases and J dropped 4 bases, with 11 bases sitting between them. CDR3 amino acids: CASGPDGTEAFF. The CDR3 DNA follows: TGTGCCAGCGGCCCGGACGGCACTGAAGCTTTCTTT.

The V and J genes are TRBV7-2 and TRBJ1-3, with 10 nucleotides matching TRBD1. CDR1 is SGHTA and CDR2 is FQGNSA in the germline V gene. Germline trimming cut 5 bases from V and 5 bases from J; bases unmatched to any gene: 12. The CDR3 spans 17 residues. The CDR3 here is CASSPGTGAQGRNTIYF. CDR3 nucleotide sequence: TGTGCCAGCAGCCCGGGGACAGGGGCTCAAGGTAGAAACACCATATATTTT. Using reference TRBV7-2 and TRBJ1-3 for the parts outside the CDR3, the full variable domain is GAGVSQSPSNKVTEKGKDVELRCDPISGHTALYWYRQSLGQGLEFLIYFQGNSAPDKSGLPSDRFSAERTGGSVSTLTIQRTQQEDSAVYLCASSPGTGAQGRNTIYFGEGSWLTVV.

This clonotype was seen a handful of times. This chain links TRBV5-6 with TRBJ1-1; no firm D call. The CDR3 totals 15 residues. Trimming cost V 0 bases and J 5 bases, with 14 bases left between them. Germline CDR1 and CDR2: SGHDT and YYEEEE. CDR3 sequence reads: CASSLASSGRTEAFF. DNA for the CDR3: TGTGCCAGCAGCTTGGCCTCCAGCGGGAGGACTGAAGCTTTCTTT.

This clonotype has only a few counts. The rearrangement links TRBV20-1 to TRBJ2-7; D is ambiguous. V lost 3 bases to trimming and J lost 4 bases, with 13 bases between them. The CDR3 covers 13 residues. CDR1 and CDR2 from the germline V gene are DFQATT and SNEGSKA (reference sequence). CDR3 bases: TGCAGTGCTAGCAACATCGATTTATACGAGCAGTACGTC. Translating gives CSASNIDLYEQYV.

This clonotype was observed at least ten times. This chain uses TRBV12-3 or TRBV12-4 with TRBJ2-5; D not certain. This CDR3 is built from 15 residues. V was shortened by 2 bases and J by 5 bases, with 15 bases between the two germline ends. The DNA for the CDR3 is TGTGCCAGCAGTTTAAGCCCCCGGACGGCGGAGACCCAGTACTTC. It codes for CASSLSPRTAETQYF.

In its sample, this clonotype was seen a few times. The genes are TRBV6-1 and TRBJ2-5; D might be TRBD2 (5 bases). CDR3 length: 16 residues. V was shortened by 2 bases and J by 2 bases, with 15 bases between the two germline ends. CDR1 and CDR2 (germline): MNHNS, SASEGT. In DNA form, the CDR3 reads TGTGCCAGCAGTGAAAGTGAGAGGGTAGTTCAAGAGACCCAGTACTTC. It is translated as CASSESERVVQETQYF.

This clonotype was observed a handful of times. V gene TRBV5-5 combines with J gene TRBJ2-5; the D gene is possibly TRBD1 (6 bases). V was trimmed by 5 bases and J by 2 bases, leaving 13 bases between them. Germline values: CDR1 SGHKS, CDR2 YYEKEE (reference sequence). This CDR3 has 14 residues. The CDR3 here is CASSSDSAQETQYF. In DNA form, the CDR3 reads TGTGCCAGCAGTTCGGACAGCGCGCAAGAGACCCAGTACTTC.

In its sample, this clonotype was seen a few times. The chain employs TRBV28 and TRBJ2-3; 8 bases line up with TRBD1. After removal of 6 bases from V and 4 bases from J, the junction contained 9 bases not matched to a gene. From germline, CDR1 is MDHEN and CDR2 SYDVKM. The CDR3 totals 15 residues. This CDR3 reads CASSADRVVADTQYF. CDR3 DNA: TGTGCCAGCAGCGCGGACAGGGTTGTTGCAGATACGCAGTATTTT. Complete variable domain (other parts from reference TRBV28 and TRBJ2-3): DVKVTQSSRYLVKRTGEKVFLECVQDMDHENMFWYRQDPGLGLRLIYFSYDVKMKEKGDIPEGYSVSREKKERFSLILESASTNQTSMYLCASSADRVVADTQYFGPGTRLTVL.

The table lists this clonotype with a few counts. The chain combines TRBV11-2 with TRBJ1-5; no reliable D call. Germline CDR1 and CDR2: SGHAT and FQNNGV. There are 13 residues in the CDR3. The V gene lost 4 bases and the J gene lost 2 bases, with 6 bases spanning the gap. CDR3 sequence reads: CASSSRRNQPQHF. Here the CDR3 DNA reads TGTGCCAGCAGCTCTAGACGCAATCAGCCCCAGCATTTT. Combining the CDR3 with reference TRBV11-2 and TRBJ1-5 gives the whole variable domain EAGVAQSPRYKIIEKRQSVAFWCNPISGHATLYWYQQILGQGPKLLIQFQNNGVVDDSQLPKDRFSAERLKGVDSTLKIQPAKLEDSAVYLCASSSRRNQPQHFGDGTRLSIL.

The table lists this clonotype with a few counts. The chain is built from TRBV15 and TRBJ1-1; 7 bases align to TRBD1. The germline V gene has CDR1 LNHNV and CDR2 YYDKDF (reference sequence). This CDR3 spans 14 amino acids. V gave up 4 bases and J gave up 7 bases; unmatched junction bases: 9. Here the CDR3 DNA reads TGTGCCACCAGCAAAACCCGGGACAGATTTGAAGCTTTCTTT. Protein product: CATSKTRDRFEAFF. Together with reference TRBV15 and TRBJ1-1, the CDR3 gives the full variable domain: DAMVIQNPRYQVTQFGKPVTLSCSQTLNHNVMYWYQQKSSQAPKLLFHYYDKDFNNEADTPDNFQSRRPNTSFCFLDIRSPGLGDTAMYLCATSKTRDRFEAFFGQGTRLTVV.

This sequence joins TRBV5-1 and TRBJ1-5; a possible D gene is TRBD1 (6 bases). Germline loops: CDR1 SGHRS, CDR2 YFSETQ. V was cut by 4 bases and J by 0 bases, with 11 bases left in between. The CDR3 length is 15 residues. Here the CDR3 reads CASSLQGYSNQPQHF. CDR3 bases: TGCGCCAGCAGCCTACAGGGATATAGCAATCAGCCCCAGCATTTT.

This clonotype was counted only a few times. This chain links TRBV7-8 with TRBJ1-6; no definite D call. The CDR3 has 13 amino acids. Germline V gene sequence: CDR1 SGHVS, CDR2 FQNEAQ. The ends were cut back, 0 bases at V and 7 bases at J, with 4 bases in the middle. The CDR3 loop reads CASSLATNSPLHF. DNA of the CDR3: TGTGCCAGCAGCTTAGCCACGAATTCACCCCTCCACTTT.

The chain is built from TRBV3-1 and TRBJ2-3; possible D gene TRBD2, 5 bases. In germline, CDR1 is LGHDT, CDR2 YNNKEL (reference sequence). Trimming took off 0 bases at V and 6 bases at J, with 19 bases between the two ends. The CDR3 sequence is 17 residues long. CDR3 in amino acids: CASSQEIPSYPRDTQYF. CDR3 coding DNA: TGTGCCAGCAGCCAAGAAATTCCTAGCTACCCGCGGGATACGCAGTATTTT.

This clonotype appeared many times. The chain uses TRBV5-5 and TRBJ2-7, with D perhaps matching TRBD1 (6 bases). This CDR3 has 14 amino acids. V lost 0 bases and J lost 3, with 10 bases in between. In germline, CDR1 is SGHKS, CDR2 YYEKEE (reference sequence). This CDR3 reads CASSLDRVLYEQYV. In DNA form, the CDR3 reads TGTGCCAGCAGCTTGGACAGGGTCCTCTACGAGCAGTACGTC.

There are a few counts of this clonotype. This chain joins TRBV2 and TRBJ1-1, with D possibly being TRBD1 (6 bases). This CDR3 has 15 amino acids. V shed 2 bases and J shed 0 bases, with 10 bases lying between them. Germline CDR1 and CDR2: SNHLY and FYNNEI. CDR3 nucleotide sequence: TGTGCCAGCAGTGAACAGGGGAACCTGAACACTGAAGCTTTCTTT. Its protein product is CASSEQGNLNTEAFF.

The rearrangement joins TRBV28 to TRBJ1-5, with 9 bases identical to TRBD1. Per the germline V gene, CDR1 is MDHEN and CDR2 is SYDVKM. Losses at the gene ends were 5 bases for V and 7 bases for J; bases not matched to a gene: 12. The CDR3 loop spans 16 amino acids. CDR3 bases: TGTGCCAGCAGTCCCTCCGGGACAGGGAAGCGACAGCCCCAGCATTTT. As protein: CASSPSGTGKRQPQHF.

The table lists this clonotype with a few counts. This sequence joins TRBV5-1 and TRBJ2-1; 13 nucleotides line up with TRBD2. V shed 5 bases, J shed 4 bases, and the junction held 3 bases outside the gene matches. Germline loops: CDR1 SGHRS, CDR2 YFSETQ. The CDR3 loop spans 15 amino acids. CDR3: CASRLAGGRYNEQFF. CDR3 DNA: TGCGCCAGCAGACTAGCGGGGGGGCGGTACAATGAGCAGTTCTTC.

Concerning this clonotype: One base away lies a much larger clone, so this may be a sequencing read error. The chain recombines TRBV24-1 with TRBJ2-5; the D is unclear. The CDR3 is 12 amino acids. In germline, CDR1 is KGHDR, CDR2 SFDVKD. The CDR3 loop is CAASATGETQYF. Written as DNA, the CDR3 is TGTGCCGCCAGTGCGACTGGGGAGACCCAGTACTTC.

V usage is TRBV6-5 and J usage is TRBJ1-2; D may be TRBD1 (5 bases). From germline, CDR1 is MNHEY and CDR2 SVGAGI. V lost 4 bases and J lost 4, with 16 bases in between. The CDR3 is 15 residues long. CDR3 region: CASSSPGAPGYGYTF. The CDR3 DNA follows: TGTGCCAGCAGTTCCCCCGGGGCCCCGGGCTATGGCTACACCTTC.

This clonotype was detected a few times. V is TRBV28 and J is TRBJ2-3; TRBD2 matches 10 bases. In germline, CDR1 is MDHEN, CDR2 SYDVKM. V lost 5 bases and J lost 1; bases outside the gene matches: 6. The CDR3 covers 16 residues. CDR3 residues: CASSPSGSSGTDTQYF. CDR3 bases: TGTGCCAGCAGTCCTAGCGGGAGTTCCGGCACAGATACGCAGTATTTT.

This clonotype was counted between two and nine times. The J gene is TRBJ2-3, the V gene TRBV6-5, with D uncertain. The length of the CDR3 is 12 residues. Germline CDR1 and CDR2: MNHEY and SVGAGI. Between the trimmed V and J ends, which lost 5 bases and 4 bases, there was a span of 7 bases. The chain's CDR3 is CASSNKADTQYF. For the CDR3, the DNA is TGTGCCAGCAGTAACAAAGCAGATACGCAGTATTTT.

The chain joins TRBV5-1 to TRBJ2-2; the match to TRBD2 covers 9 bases. This CDR3 has 17 residues. The V segment lost 0 bases and the J segment 3 bases; nucleotides outside the gene matches: 6. The germline V gene encodes CDR1 SGHRS and CDR2 YFSETQ. For the CDR3, the DNA is TGCGCCAGCAGCTTGGCTTCCGGGACTAGCTACACCGGGGAGCTGTTTTTT. This encodes CASSLASGTSYTGELFF.

This clonotype came up a few times. CDR3 protein: CASSYSSGLNEKLFF. In DNA, the CDR3 is TGTGCCAGCAGTTACTCCTCGGGCCTTAATGAAAAACTGTTTTTT. The chain has TRBV6-5 and TRBJ1-4; D unclear. Trimming shortened V by 0 bases and J by 4 bases, and 9 bases separated the two germline ends. Germline CDR1 is MNHEY and CDR2 is SVGAGI. This CDR3 region has 15 residues.

This clonotype has just a few counts. V gene TRBV15 combines with J gene TRBJ2-1; the D call may be TRBD1 or TRBD2 (5 bases each). Deletions cut 6 bases from V and 3 bases from J, with 9 bases between. The CDR3 spans 13 residues. CDR1 and CDR2 (germline): LNHNV, YYDKDF (reference sequence). The CDR3 spells CATRGTDYNEQFF. The CDR3 DNA is TGTGCCACCAGAGGGACGGACTACAATGAGCAGTTCTTC.

A few counts support this clonotype. V usage is TRBV15 and J usage is TRBJ2-3, with 13 bases fitting TRBD2. CDR3 length: 18 residues. The V segment lost 1 base and the J segment 2 bases; nucleotides outside the gene matches: 6. Germline V gene data show CDR1 as LNHNV and CDR2 as YYDKDF (reference sequence). CDR3 bases: TGTGCCACCAGCAGAGTCTGGGGACTAGCGGGGACCACAGATACGCAGTATTTT. Amino acids: CATSRVWGLAGTTDTQYF.

In its sample, this clonotype was seen many times. The CDR3 is CASSPRLAGYNEQFF. The CDR3 DNA follows: TGTGCCAGCAGCCCCCGACTAGCGGGGTACAATGAGCAGTTCTTC. V usage is TRBV9 and J usage is TRBJ2-1; 11 bases are shared with TRBD2. Germline V lookup: CDR1 SGDLS, CDR2 YYNGEE. The CDR3 totals 15 residues. V lost 4 bases, J lost 4 bases, and 4 bases stayed unmatched.

The rearrangement uses TRBV3-1 and TRBJ1-1; TRBD1 agrees at 11 bases. Germline CDR1 reads LGHDT; CDR2 reads YNNKEL (reference sequence). V shed 3 bases and J 8 bases; nucleotides not matched to a gene: 2. This CDR3 is built from 13 residues. The CDR3 DNA is TGTGCCAGCAGCCATGGGACAGGGGGAGAAGCTTTCTTT. This translates into CASSHGTGGEAFF.

This clonotype came up a few times. The junction differs from germline at one of its ends, possibly a read error. The rearrangement uses TRBV28 and TRBJ2-2; the D gene is possibly TRBD1 (5 bases). CDR1 MDHEN and CDR2 SYDVKM come from the germline V gene. The CDR3 length is 15 residues. The CDR3 DNA follows: TGTGCCACCGCAGGGCGTCCCCCGAAGACCGGGGAGCTGTTTTTT. Translated: CATAGRPPKTGELFF.

The chain uses TRBV18 and TRBJ2-1, with D hard to call. The CDR3 is 12 residues long. Germline CDR1 and CDR2: KGHSH and LQKENI. Between the trimmed V and J ends, which lost 3 bases and 6 bases, there was a span of 6 bases. As DNA, the CDR3 is TGTGCCAGCTCACCCTACGGCAATGAGCAGTTCTTC. This codes for CASSPYGNEQFF.

Ten or more counts support this clonotype. This chain joins TRBV28 and TRBJ2-1; D may correspond to TRBD1 or TRBD2 (5 bases each). The length of the CDR3 is 13 residues. Trimming removed 7 bases from V and 12 bases from J, with 19 bases in between. Germline CDR1 reads MDHEN; CDR2 reads SYDVKM. CDR3 in DNA: TGTGCCAGCACCCTCTCCGGGGCGGAGAGGCAGTTCTTC. Translating gives CASTLSGAERQFF. Drawing the rest from reference TRBV28 and TRBJ2-1, the complete variable domain is DVKVTQSSRYLVKRTGEKVFLECVQDMDHENMFWYRQDPGLGLRLIYFSYDVKMKEKGDIPEGYSVSREKKERFSLILESASTNQTSMYLCASTLSGAERQFFGPGTRLTVL.